The 32 T cell receptor beta chains given below trace back to one sample, sequenced in a study of shared clonotypes between healthy human individuals. Only CD45RO-negative cells positively selected for CCR7 counted as naive CD8 cells, so terminally differentiated effector memory CD45RA+ cells were excluded. Libraries were prepared by immunoSEQ multiplex PCR; TCRdb keeps only in-frame clonotypes and omits some of them. Here the sample spans about 2 million clones, over 85% being singletons. Sequenced sample: naive CD8+ T cells sorted from blood. Source of these receptors: a man between 18 and 29 years old in good health.

Concerning this clone: This sample includes further DNA sequences coding for the same CDR3. This sequence joins TRBV5-4 and TRBJ1-2; no clear D gene. CDR1 is SGHNT, CDR2 YYREEE, per germline (reference sequence). V lost 0 bases, J lost 0 bases, and 3 bases lay in between. The CDR3 sequence is 13 residues long. CDR3 coding DNA: TGTGCCAGCAGCTTGGAAACTAACTATGGCTACACCTTC. This gives the protein CASSLETNYGYTF.

The count of this clone is one. The chain joins TRBV19 to TRBJ2-7, with D maybe TRBD1 (6 bases). Germline V gene sequence: CDR1 LNHDA, CDR2 SQIVND (reference sequence). The CDR3 is 16 amino acids. V lost 4 bases to trimming and J lost 5 bases, with 21 bases between them. This CDR3 is CASSTHPGDRRNEQYF. The CDR3 nucleotides are TGTGCCAGTAGTACGCATCCAGGGGACCGGCGGAACGAGCAGTACTTC.

The V gene is TRBV5-1, the J gene TRBJ2-7; possibly TRBD2 for D (6 bases). From germline, CDR1 is SGHRS and CDR2 YFSETQ. This CDR3 spans 15 amino acids. V shed 0 bases and J shed 6 bases, with 16 bases lying between them. The DNA for the CDR3 is TGCGCCAGCAGCTTGGTACCGGGAGCGCTAGCCGAGCAGTACTTC. The encoded protein is CASSLVPGALAEQYF.

This chain joins TRBV7-9 and TRBJ2-7, with 9 bases fitting TRBD2. This CDR3 spans 14 amino acids. Germline values: CDR1 SEHNR, CDR2 FQNEAQ (reference sequence). The ends lost 1 base at V and 5 bases at J; junction bases unmatched: 3. The CDR3 bases are TGTGCCAGCAGCTTAGTAGCGGGAGATAACGAGCAGTACTTC. Amino acid sequence: CASSLVAGDNEQYF.

The genes are TRBV18 and TRBJ2-3; D not resolved. CDR1 is KGHSH, CDR2 LQKENI, per germline. This CDR3 has 17 amino acids. With 6 bases removed from V and 4 bases from J, the gap between germline ends came to 23 bases. The CDR3 region has the DNA TGTGCCAGCTCGCCCAACCCCATTTTAACCTGGGCAGATACGCAGTATTTT. Amino acid sequence: CASSPNPILTWADTQYF.

The chain employs TRBV5-4 and TRBJ2-1; D perhaps matches TRBD2 (6 bases). V was trimmed by 0 bases and J by 6 bases, leaving 10 bases between them. The germline V gene encodes CDR1 SGHNT and CDR2 YYREEE (reference sequence). The CDR3 covers 14 residues. This chain's CDR3 is CASSLEGRPNEQFF. CDR3 sequence (DNA): TGTGCCAGCAGCTTGGAGGGGAGGCCCAATGAGCAGTTCTTC.

This clone was counted a single time. The sample carries other DNA sequences with the same CDR3. The J gene is TRBJ2-7, the V gene TRBV27, with D unresolved. Germline lookup yields CDR1 MNHEY and CDR2 SMNVEV (reference sequence). Deletions cut 2 bases from V and 0 bases from J, with 8 bases between. The CDR3 is made up of 14 amino acids. The CDR3 sequence is CASSLAGPSYEQYF. The CDR3 nucleotides are TGTGCCAGCAGTTTAGCCGGCCCCTCCTACGAGCAGTACTTC.

V and J are TRBV7-3 and TRBJ2-7, with a possible D match to TRBD1 (6 bases). Germline V gene data show CDR1 as SGHTA and CDR2 as FQGTGA. This CDR3 contains 13 residues. Trimming left V 2 bases short and J 2 bases short, with 7 bases between. The CDR3 protein is CASSLSGAYEQYF. The DNA for the CDR3 is TGTGCCAGCAGCTTATCAGGGGCCTACGAGCAGTACTTC.

The CDR3: CASHEGQWGNTIYF. The DNA for the CDR3 is TGTGCCAGTCATGAGGGACAGTGGGGAAACACCATATATTTT. The V gene is TRBV2, the J gene TRBJ1-3; the match to TRBD1 covers 7 bases. This CDR3 is 14 amino acids long. J lost 4 bases, V lost 9 bases, and 9 bases had no gene match. CDR1 is SNHLY and CDR2 is FYNNEI in the germline V gene.

The rearrangement joins TRBV27 to TRBJ2-7; TRBD1 might be the D (5 bases). Trimming removed 4 bases at V and 3 bases at J, with 10 bases between. The length of the CDR3 is 13 residues. Germline V gene sequence: CDR1 MNHEY, CDR2 SMNVEV (reference sequence). CDR3 in amino acids: CASSSRTLYEQYF. The CDR3 DNA reads TGTGCCAGCAGTTCCCGGACACTCTACGAGCAGTACTTC.

This sequence joins TRBV29-1 and TRBJ2-5, with 8 bases matching TRBD1. V gave up 3 bases and J gave up 5 bases; unmatched junction bases: 5. The CDR3 covers 13 residues. CDR1 is SQVTM and CDR2 is ANQGSEA in the germline V gene. CDR3 protein: CSVDGTGLETQYF. For the CDR3, the DNA is TGCAGCGTTGATGGGACAGGCTTGGAGACCCAGTACTTC. The whole variable domain, filled in from reference TRBV29-1 and TRBJ2-5, reads SAVISQKPSRDICQRGTSLTIQCQVDSQVTMMFWYRQQPGQSLTLIATANQGSEATYESGFVIDKFPISRPNLTFSTLTVSNMSPEDSSIYLCSVDGTGLETQYFGPGTRLLVL.

This chain uses TRBV29-1 with TRBJ1-1; possibly TRBD1 for D (5 bases). From germline, CDR1 is SQVTM and CDR2 ANQGSEA. The CDR3 length is 13 residues. Trimming shortened V by 0 bases and J by 4 bases, and 9 bases separated the two germline ends. The DNA of the CDR3 is TGCAGCGTTGAAGATCGAGGGGTCACTGAAGCTTTCTTT. Translated: CSVEDRGVTEAFF. Full variable domain (rest looked up from reference TRBV29-1 and TRBJ1-1): SAVISQKPSRDICQRGTSLTIQCQVDSQVTMMFWYRQQPGQSLTLIATANQGSEATYESGFVIDKFPISRPNLTFSTLTVSNMSPEDSSIYLCSVEDRGVTEAFFGQGTRLTVV.

Notes on this clone: The same CDR3 also results from other DNA sequences found in this sample. For the CDR3, the DNA is TGCGCCAGCAGCTTTGCCGGGGAGCTGTTTTTT. As protein: CASSFAGELFF. The gene calls are TRBV5-1 and TRBJ2-2; D not certain. Germline V gene sequence: CDR1 SGHRS, CDR2 YFSETQ. V was pared by 2 bases and J by 6 bases, with 2 bases between. The CDR3 is 11 residues long.

The chain uses TRBV19 and TRBJ2-5; D is uncertain. V lost 4 bases to trimming and J lost 5 bases, with 11 bases between them. Germline V CDR1 and CDR2: LNHDA, SQIVND (reference sequence). The CDR3 contains 13 residues. The CDR3 nucleotides read TGTGCCAGTAGTAAACTCGGCTGGGAGACCCAGTACTTC. Protein sequence: CASSKLGWETQYF.

This clone came up once. Different DNA sequences within this sample yield the same CDR3. The chain recombines TRBV19 with TRBJ1-1; D is ambiguous. V lost 4 bases, J lost 1 base, and 4 bases lay in between. Germline CDR1 and CDR2: LNHDA and SQIVND (reference sequence). The length of the CDR3 is 12 residues. For the CDR3, the DNA is TGTGCCAGTAGTAGTGGGAACACTGAAGCTTTCTTT. This gives the protein CASSSGNTEAFF.

V gene TRBV4-3 combines with J gene TRBJ2-7; 12 positions agree with TRBD2. The ends lost 0 bases at V and 4 bases at J; junction bases unmatched: 7. The germline gives CDR1 LGHNA, CDR2 YSLEER. The CDR3 loop spans 17 amino acids. Here the CDR3 reads CASSQDRLAGVEYEQYF. The DNA of the CDR3 is TGCGCCAGCAGCCAAGACCGACTAGCGGGAGTTGAGTACGAGCAGTACTTC.

The chain recombines TRBV10-3 with TRBJ1-1, with a weak D call TRBD1 (6 bases). There are 15 residues in the CDR3. V gave up 0 bases and J gave up 4 bases, with 12 bases separating them. Germline CDR1 and CDR2: ENHRY and SYGVKD. The CDR3 loop reads CAISESGGLGTEAFF. The DNA for the CDR3 is TGTGCCATCAGTGAGTCAGGGGGTCTGGGCACTGAAGCTTTCTTT.

This chain links TRBV5-6 with TRBJ1-4, with D uncertain. This CDR3 has 17 residues. The V and J ends lost 0 bases and 0 bases respectively, with 12 bases between them. Germline V lookup: CDR1 SGHDT, CDR2 YYEEEE. CDR3 bases: TGTGCCAGCAGCTTGGGCCTTTCGGTTGCAACTAATGAAAAACTGTTTTTT. Translating it yields CASSLGLSVATNEKLFF.

The CDR3 DNA is TGTGCCAGTAGTATATGGGGAGGAAACATTCAGTACTTC. Translated: CASSIWGGNIQYF. The rearrangement uses TRBV19 and TRBJ2-4, with TRBD2 as a possible D gene (6 bases). The germline V and J ends were trimmed by 2 bases and 6 bases, with 8 bases remaining between them. CDR1 LNHDA and CDR2 SQIVND come from the germline V gene (reference sequence). The CDR3 extends over 13 amino acids.

The J gene is TRBJ2-5, the V gene TRBV28; 9 nucleotides line up with TRBD1. The end of the DNA aligns better with TRBJ2-7, so the J call may be wrong. From germline, CDR1 is MDHEN and CDR2 SYDVKM. This CDR3 region has 13 residues. As DNA, the CDR3 is TGTGCCAGCAGTACAGGGGGCCAGAACGAGCAGTACTTC. It specifies CASSTGGQNEQYF.

This clone has a single count. The V gene is TRBV19, the J gene TRBJ1-5; tentatively, D is TRBD1 (6 bases). CDR3 length: 14 residues. Looked up from germline, CDR1 is LNHDA and CDR2 is SQIVND (reference sequence). Trimming took off 5 bases at V and 6 bases at J, with 14 bases between the two ends. The DNA of the CDR3 is TGTGCCAGTAGTTTAGGGGAGGGGGGTCAGCCCCAGCATTTT. It specifies CASSLGEGGQPQHF.

This clone was seen only a few times. The sample has other DNA sequences that encode this CDR3 too. The chain recombines TRBV19 with TRBJ2-1; D is possibly TRBD2 (6 bases). Germline V gene sequence: CDR1 LNHDA, CDR2 SQIVND (reference sequence). V was clipped by 0 bases and J by 3 bases, with 6 bases between them. This CDR3 comprises 14 residues. The CDR3 DNA follows: TGTGCCAGTAGTATAGAGGGGGGCTACAATGAGCAGTTCTTC. It codes for CASSIEGGYNEQFF.

This clone was seen only once. The chain recombines TRBV6-5 with TRBJ1-4; D not resolved. V lost 5 bases and J 5 bases, leaving 6 bases between the germline ends. The CDR3 covers 12 residues. Germline values: CDR1 MNHEY, CDR2 SVGAGI. CDR3 in DNA: TGTGCCAGCAGTCCCTTGAATGAAAAACTGTTTTTT. The encoded protein is CASSPLNEKLFF.

This chain joins TRBV15 and TRBJ2-3, with D possibly called TRBD1 or TRBD2 (5 bases each). This CDR3 comprises 15 residues. The V gene lost 6 bases and the J gene lost 2 bases, with 15 bases spanning the gap. From germline, CDR1 is LNHNV and CDR2 YYDKDF (reference sequence). CDR3 protein: CATSARPGATDTQYF. CDR3 sequence (DNA): TGTGCCACCAGTGCACGTCCCGGGGCCACAGATACGCAGTATTTT.

The V call is TRBV7-3, the J call TRBJ2-1; perhaps TRBD1 as D (5 bases). The CDR3 is 14 residues long. Germline-derived CDR1 and CDR2 are SGHTA and FQGTGA. V lost 5 bases and J 8 bases, leaving 16 bases between the germline ends. The CDR3 loop reads CASSAGQSGDEQFF. CDR3 coding DNA: TGTGCCAGCAGCGCTGGACAAAGTGGCGATGAGCAGTTCTTC.

CDR3 residues: CASSQDLNNSPLHF. The CDR3 nucleotides are TGTGCCAGCAGCCAGGACCTCAATAATTCACCCCTCCACTTT. The J gene is TRBJ1-6, the V gene TRBV9, with no clear D. This CDR3 region has 14 residues. The germline V and J ends were trimmed by 4 bases and 5 bases, with 10 bases remaining between them. Germline loops: CDR1 SGDLS, CDR2 YYNGEE.

As regards this clone: Additional DNA sequences in this sample encode the identical CDR3. The chain links TRBV27 to TRBJ1-5; D is unclear. In germline, CDR1 is MNHEY, CDR2 SMNVEV (reference sequence). Trimming pared 6 bases from V and 6 bases from J, leaving 9 bases between. CDR3 length: 12 residues. The CDR3 spells CASSLPGQPQHF. The DNA for the CDR3 is TGTGCCAGCAGCCTACCAGGTCAGCCCCAGCATTTT.

This chain uses TRBV28 with TRBJ1-2; the match to TRBD1 covers 8 bases. This CDR3 contains 14 residues. V lost 4 bases to trimming and J lost 5 bases; unmatched junction nucleotides: 6. Germline V gives CDR1 MDHEN, CDR2 SYDVKM. The CDR3: CASSSRQGLYGYTF. The CDR3 DNA is TGTGCCAGCAGTTCTCGACAGGGGCTATATGGCTACACCTTC.

Regarding this clone: Other DNA sequences in the sample encode the same CDR3. The V and J genes are TRBV7-9 and TRBJ1-1, with D maybe TRBD1 (5 bases). This CDR3 is built from 15 residues. V lost 5 bases and J 0 bases, leaving 13 bases between the germline ends. CDR1 is SEHNR, CDR2 FQNEAQ, per germline (reference sequence). CDR3 DNA: TGTGCCAGCAGCCCAGGGACGGACATGAACACTGAAGCTTTCTTT. Residues: CASSPGTDMNTEAFF.

V usage is TRBV30 and J usage is TRBJ1-1; D remains ambiguous. The germline V gene encodes CDR1 GTSNPN and CDR2 SVGIG (reference sequence). This CDR3 spans 13 amino acids. Trimming stripped 4 bases from V and 1 base from J, with 10 bases between. The CDR3 nucleotides are TGTGCCTGGACTGACGGACCGAACACTGAAGCTTTCTTT. Translating it yields CAWTDGPNTEAFF.

This clone was picked up one time. This chain connects TRBV23-1 to TRBJ2-7; D gene ambiguous. TRBV23-1 is known as an ORF, though its function is uncertain. The CDR3 covers 14 residues. The V gene lost 2 bases and the J gene lost 2 bases, with 10 bases spanning the gap. The CDR3 sequence is CASSQRATAYEQYF. The CDR3 bases are TGCGCCAGCAGTCAAAGGGCCACTGCCTACGAGCAGTACTTC.

This chain uses TRBV2 with TRBJ1-2; TRBD1 matches 9 bases. Germline CDR1 and CDR2: SNHLY and FYNNEI. The CDR3 contains 15 residues. V was clipped by 3 bases and J by 8 bases; unmatched bases: 10. The CDR3 region has the DNA TGTGCCAGCAGTGATTTTACAGGGGGCGGGCGAGGCTACACCTTC. Translating it yields CASSDFTGGGRGYTF.